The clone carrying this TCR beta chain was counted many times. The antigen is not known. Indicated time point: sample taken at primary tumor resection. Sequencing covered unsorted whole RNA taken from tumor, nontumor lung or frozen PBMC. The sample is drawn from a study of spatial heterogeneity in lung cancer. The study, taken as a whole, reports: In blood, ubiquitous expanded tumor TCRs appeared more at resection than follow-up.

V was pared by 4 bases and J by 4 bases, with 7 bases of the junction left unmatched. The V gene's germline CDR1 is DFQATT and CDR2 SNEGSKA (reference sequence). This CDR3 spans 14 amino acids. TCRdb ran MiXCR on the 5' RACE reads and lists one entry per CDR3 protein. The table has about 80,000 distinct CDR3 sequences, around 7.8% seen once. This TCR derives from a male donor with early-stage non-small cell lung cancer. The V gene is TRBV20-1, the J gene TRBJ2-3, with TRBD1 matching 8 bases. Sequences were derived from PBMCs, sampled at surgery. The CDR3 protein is CSATGTGLSDTQYF. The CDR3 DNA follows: TGCAGTGCTACCGGGACAGGATTGTCAGATACGCAGTATTTT.